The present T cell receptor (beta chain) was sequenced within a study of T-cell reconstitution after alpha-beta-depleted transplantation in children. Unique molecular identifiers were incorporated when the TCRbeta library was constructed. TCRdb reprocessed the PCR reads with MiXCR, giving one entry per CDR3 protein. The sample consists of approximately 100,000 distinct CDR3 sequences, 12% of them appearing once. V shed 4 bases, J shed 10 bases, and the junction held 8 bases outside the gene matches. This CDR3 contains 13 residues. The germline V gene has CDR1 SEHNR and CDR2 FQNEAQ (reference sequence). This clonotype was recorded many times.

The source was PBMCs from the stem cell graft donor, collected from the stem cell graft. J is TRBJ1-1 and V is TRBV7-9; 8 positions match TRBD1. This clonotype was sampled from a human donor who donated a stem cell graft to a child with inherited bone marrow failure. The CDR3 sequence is CASSSGGEPRAFF. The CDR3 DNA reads TGTGCCAGCAGCTCAGGGGGCGAACCCAGAGCTTTCTTT.